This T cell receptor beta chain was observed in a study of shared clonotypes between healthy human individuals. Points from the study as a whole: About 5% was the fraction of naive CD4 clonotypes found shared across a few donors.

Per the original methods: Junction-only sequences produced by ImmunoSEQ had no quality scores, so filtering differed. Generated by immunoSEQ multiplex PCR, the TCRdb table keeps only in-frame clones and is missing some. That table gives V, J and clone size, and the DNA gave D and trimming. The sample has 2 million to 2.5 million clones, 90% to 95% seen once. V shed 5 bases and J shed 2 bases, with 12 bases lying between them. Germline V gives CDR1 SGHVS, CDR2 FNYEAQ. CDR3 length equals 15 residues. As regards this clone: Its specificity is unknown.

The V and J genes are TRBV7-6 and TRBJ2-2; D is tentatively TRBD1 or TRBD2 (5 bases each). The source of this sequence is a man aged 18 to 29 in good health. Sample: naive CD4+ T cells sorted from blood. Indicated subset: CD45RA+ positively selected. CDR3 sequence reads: CASSEGRRNTGELFF. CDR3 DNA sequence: TGTGCCAGCAGCGAGGGACGGAGAAACACCGGGGAGCTGTTTTTT.